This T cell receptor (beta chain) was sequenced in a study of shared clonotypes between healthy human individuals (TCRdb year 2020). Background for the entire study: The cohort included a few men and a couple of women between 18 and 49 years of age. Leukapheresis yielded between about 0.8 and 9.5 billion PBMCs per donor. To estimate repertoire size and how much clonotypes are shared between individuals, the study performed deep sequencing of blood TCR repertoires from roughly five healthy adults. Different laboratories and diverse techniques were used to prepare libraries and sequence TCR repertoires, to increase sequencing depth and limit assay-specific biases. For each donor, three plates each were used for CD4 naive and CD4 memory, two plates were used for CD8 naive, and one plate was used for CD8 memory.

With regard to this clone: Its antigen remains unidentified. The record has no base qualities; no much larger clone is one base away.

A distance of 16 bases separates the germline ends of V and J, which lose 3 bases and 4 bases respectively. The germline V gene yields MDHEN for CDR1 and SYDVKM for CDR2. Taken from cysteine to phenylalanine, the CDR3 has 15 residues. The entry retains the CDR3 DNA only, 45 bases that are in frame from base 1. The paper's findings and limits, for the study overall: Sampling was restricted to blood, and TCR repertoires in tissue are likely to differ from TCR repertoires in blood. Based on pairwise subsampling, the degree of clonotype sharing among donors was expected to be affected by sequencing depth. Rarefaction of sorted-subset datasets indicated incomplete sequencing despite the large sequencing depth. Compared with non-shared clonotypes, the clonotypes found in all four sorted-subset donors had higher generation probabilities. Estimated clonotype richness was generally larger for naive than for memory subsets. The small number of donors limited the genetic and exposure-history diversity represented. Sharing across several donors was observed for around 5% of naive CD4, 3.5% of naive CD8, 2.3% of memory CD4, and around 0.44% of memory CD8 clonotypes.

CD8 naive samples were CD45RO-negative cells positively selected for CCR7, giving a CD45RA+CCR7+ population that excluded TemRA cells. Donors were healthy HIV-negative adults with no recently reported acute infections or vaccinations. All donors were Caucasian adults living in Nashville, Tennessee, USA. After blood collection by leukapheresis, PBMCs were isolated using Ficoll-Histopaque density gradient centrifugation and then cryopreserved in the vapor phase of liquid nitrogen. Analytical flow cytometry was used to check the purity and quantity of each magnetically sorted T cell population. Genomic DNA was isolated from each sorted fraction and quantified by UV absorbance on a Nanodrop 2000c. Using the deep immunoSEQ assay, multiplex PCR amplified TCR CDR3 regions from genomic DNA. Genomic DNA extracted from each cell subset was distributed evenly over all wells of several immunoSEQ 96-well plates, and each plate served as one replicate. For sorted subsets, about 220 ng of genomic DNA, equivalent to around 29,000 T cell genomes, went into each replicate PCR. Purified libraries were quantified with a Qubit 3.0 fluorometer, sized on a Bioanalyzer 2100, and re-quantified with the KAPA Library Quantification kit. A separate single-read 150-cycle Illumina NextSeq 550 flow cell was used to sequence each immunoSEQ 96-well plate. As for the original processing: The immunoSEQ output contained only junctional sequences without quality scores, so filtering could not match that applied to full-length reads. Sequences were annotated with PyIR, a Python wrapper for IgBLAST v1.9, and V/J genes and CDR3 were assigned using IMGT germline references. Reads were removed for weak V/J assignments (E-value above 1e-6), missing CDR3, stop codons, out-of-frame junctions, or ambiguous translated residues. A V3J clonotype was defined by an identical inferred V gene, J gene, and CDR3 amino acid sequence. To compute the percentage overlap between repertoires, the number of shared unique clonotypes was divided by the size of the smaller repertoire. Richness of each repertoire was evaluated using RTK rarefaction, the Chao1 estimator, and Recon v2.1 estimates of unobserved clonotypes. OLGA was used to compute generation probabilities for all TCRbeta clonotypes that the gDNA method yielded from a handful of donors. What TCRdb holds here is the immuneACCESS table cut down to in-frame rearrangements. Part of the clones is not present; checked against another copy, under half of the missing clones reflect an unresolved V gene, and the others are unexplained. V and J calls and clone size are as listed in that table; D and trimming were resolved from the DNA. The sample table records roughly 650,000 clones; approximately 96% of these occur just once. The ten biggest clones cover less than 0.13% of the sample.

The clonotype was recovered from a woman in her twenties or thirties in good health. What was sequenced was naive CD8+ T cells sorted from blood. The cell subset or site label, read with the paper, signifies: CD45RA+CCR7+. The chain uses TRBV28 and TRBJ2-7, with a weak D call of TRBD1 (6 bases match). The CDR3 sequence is CASSFSQLGAYEQYF. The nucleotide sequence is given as TGTGCCAGCAGTTTTAGCCAACTGGGGGCTTACGAGCAGTACTTC.